Here is one T cell receptor beta chain with its context. Germline CDR1 reads SGDLS; CDR2 reads YYNGEE. CDR3 size: 17 residues. The J segment lost 0 bases and the V segment lost 5 bases, leaving 11 bases of the junction unmatched. The sample comes from a study of blood T cell repertoires in COVID-19. Measured with immunoSEQ multiplex PCR; TCRdb has only the in-frame clones, and not every one. The sample has roughly 340,000 clones, approximately 88% seen once. Patients of the Seattle cohort, enrolled during active infection, were followed longitudinally. This TCR came from a woman aged 25 to 39 with COVID-19, enrolled during active disease. The sample taken for sequencing was peripheral blood. This chain links TRBV9 with TRBJ1-2; 9 nucleotides line up with TRBD1. CDR3 protein: CASSTRDRAEANYGYTF. The CDR3 nucleotides read TGTGCCAGCAGTACTCGGGACAGGGCAGAGGCTAACTATGGCTACACCTTC. Full variable domain (missing parts from reference TRBV9 and TRBJ1-2): DSGVTQTPKHLITATGQRVTLRCSPRSGDLSVYWYQQSLDQGLQFLIQYYNGEERAKGNILERFSAQQFPDLHSELNLSSLELGDSALYFCASSTRDRAEANYGYTFGSGTRLTVV.